The 16 T cell receptor beta chains given below trace back to one sample, sequenced in a study of T-cell memory formation after mild COVID-19. Each CDR3 protein is one row after TCRdb ran MiXCR on the 5' RACE reads. The top ten clones hold about 15% of a sample with around 30,000 distinct CDR3 sequences, more than 10% of them seen once. The sample consisted of PBMCs or a T cell subset sorted from them (not recorded which). The receptors were gathered from an adult woman who had mild COVID-19 (a few samples of this study predate the infection). Cell type and time point are not known.

The table lists this clonotype with many counts. The CDR3 DNA follows: TGTGCCAGCAAGACGGATGGACAGGGGGGCGAAAAACTGTTTTTT. It is translated as CASKTDGQGGEKLFF. J is TRBJ1-4 and V is TRBV6-5; TRBD1 matches at 10 bases. Germline values: CDR1 MNHEY, CDR2 SVGAGI. CDR3 length: 15 amino acids. V shed 7 bases, J shed 8 bases, and the junction held 10 bases outside the gene matches.

This clonotype was counted many times. J is TRBJ2-5 and V is TRBV30; TRBD1 is a possible D gene (6 bases). The CDR3 loop spans 14 amino acids. Looked up from germline, CDR1 is GTSNPN and CDR2 is SVGIG (reference sequence). V was shortened by 0 bases and J by 1 base, with 9 bases between the two germline ends. The CDR3 nucleotides read TGTGCCTGGAGTGTAGGGACACTCCAAGAGACCCAGTACTTC. Translating gives CAWSVGTLQETQYF.

This clonotype was observed at least ten times. The genes are TRBV7-9 and TRBJ2-5; TRBD1 agrees at 8 bases. V lost 1 base and J lost 6; bases outside the gene matches: 10. Per germline, CDR1 SEHNR and CDR2 FQNEAQ (reference sequence). The CDR3 consists of 16 residues. The CDR3 DNA follows: TGTGCCAGCAGCTTAGGCGAGACAGGGGCAGCGAAGACCCAGTACTTC. Its protein product is CASSLGETGAAKTQYF.

In its sample, this clonotype was seen many times. The rearrangement links TRBV4-2 to TRBJ2-3, with D hard to call. The V gene's germline CDR1 is LGHNA and CDR2 YNFKEQ. The CDR3 length is 11 residues. With 2 bases removed from V and 5 bases from J, the gap between germline ends came to 2 bases. This chain's CDR3 is CASSQRDTQYF. As DNA, the CDR3 is TGTGCCAGCAGCCAACGAGATACGCAGTATTTT.

This clonotype was counted at least ten times. J is TRBJ2-2 and V is TRBV7-9; possible D gene TRBD1, 6 bases. Germline loops: CDR1 SEHNR, CDR2 FQNEAQ (reference sequence). V lost 2 bases, J lost 1 base, and 11 bases lay in between. The length of the CDR3 is 16 residues. In nucleotides, the CDR3 is TGTGCCAGCAGCTTATTCGGACAGTGGAACACCGGGGAGCTGTTTTTT. It encodes CASSLFGQWNTGELFF.

This clonotype was seen only a few times. The J gene is TRBJ2-6, the V gene TRBV4-2; TRBD1 aligns across 7 bases. The junction had 8 bases not matched to a gene; V was cut back by 3 bases and J by 0 bases. This CDR3 comprises 18 residues. CDR1 is LGHNA, CDR2 YNFKEQ, per germline. The CDR3 is CASSQVGTATSGANVLTF. The CDR3 DNA reads TGTGCCAGCAGCCAGGTAGGGACAGCAACCTCTGGGGCCAACGTCCTGACTTTC.

This clonotype appeared many times. The rearrangement joins TRBV5-1 to TRBJ2-2; no clear D. V dropped 1 base and J dropped 8 bases, with 18 bases sitting between them. There are 16 residues in the CDR3. Germline V gene lookup returns CDR1 SGHRS and CDR2 YFSETQ. This CDR3 is CASSLTPTMWGGELFF. In DNA form, the CDR3 reads TGCGCCAGCAGCTTGACACCGACCATGTGGGGAGGGGAGCTGTTTTTT. The full variable domain, with the rest looked up from reference TRBV5-1 and TRBJ2-2, is KAGVTQTPRYLIKTRGQQVTLSCSPISGHRSVSWYQQTPGQGLQFLFEYFSETQRNKGNFPGRFSGRQFSNSRSEMNVSTLELGDSALYLCASSLTPTMWGGELFFGEGSRLTVL.

Ten or more counts support this clonotype. The rearrangement links TRBV5-1 to TRBJ2-2; D unclear. V was shortened by 3 bases and J by 1 base, with 7 bases between the two germline ends. This CDR3 is 14 amino acids long. CDR1 and CDR2 from the germline V gene are SGHRS and YFSETQ. CDR3 nucleotide sequence: TGCGCCAGCAGCTACTACGGGAACACCGGGGAGCTGTTTTTT. It is translated as CASSYYGNTGELFF.

The table lists this clonotype with a few counts. The V gene is TRBV18, the J gene TRBJ1-1; 8 bases match TRBD1. Germline V gene sequence: CDR1 KGHSH, CDR2 LQKENI. This CDR3 region has 15 residues. Unmatched junction bases numbered 10, after V lost 4 bases and J lost 6 bases. The CDR3 DNA is TGTGCCAGCTCACTCTCAAGACAGGGGATCCCTGAAGCTTTCTTT. It yields the protein CASSLSRQGIPEAFF.

The rearrangement joins TRBV18 to TRBJ1-3; D is unclear. Trimming took off 3 bases at V and 3 bases at J, with 6 bases between the two ends. Germline assignment: CDR1 KGHSH and CDR2 LQKENI. The CDR3 runs 13 residues. This CDR3 reads CASSPNSGNTIYF. CDR3 sequence (DNA): TGTGCCAGCTCACCCAACAGTGGAAACACCATATATTTT. Based on the CDR3 plus reference TRBV18 and TRBJ1-3, the full variable domain is NAGVMQNPRHLVRRRGQEARLRCSPMKGHSHVYWYRQLPEEGLKFMVYLQKENIIDESGMPKERFSAEFPKEGPSILRIQQVVRGDSAAYFCASSPNSGNTIYFGEGSWLTVV.

In this sample, this clonotype turned up many times. The chain couples TRBV2 to TRBJ2-3; unclear D gene. This CDR3 is 13 amino acids long. The germline CDR1 and CDR2 sequences are SNHLY and FYNNEI. V was trimmed by 7 bases and J by 6 bases, leaving 14 bases between them. This CDR3 reads CASNPLSRDTQYF. The CDR3 DNA follows: TGTGCCAGCAATCCCTTAAGTAGGGATACGCAGTATTTT.

This clonotype was observed at least ten times. This chain links TRBV7-2 with TRBJ2-1; 10 bases map to TRBD2. The germline V gene has CDR1 SGHTA and CDR2 FQGNSA. J gave up 7 bases and V 5 bases, and 8 bases lay outside the gene matches. The CDR3 extends over 15 amino acids. As DNA, the CDR3 is TGTGCCAGCAGCATACTAGCGGGGAGCGCAAATGAGCAGTTCTTC. It specifies CASSILAGSANEQFF. Full variable domain (outside the CDR3, taken from reference TRBV7-2 and TRBJ2-1): GAGVSQSPSNKVTEKGKDVELRCDPISGHTALYWYRQSLGQGLEFLIYFQGNSAPDKSGLPSDRFSAERTGGSVSTLTIQRTQQEDSAVYLCASSILAGSANEQFFGPGTRLTVL.

In nucleotides, the CDR3 is TGTGCCAGCTCACCACCCCCGGGACAGGGCTACGAGCAGTACGTC. The encoded protein is CASSPPPGQGYEQYV. The rearrangement links TRBV18 to TRBJ2-7, with 9 positions matching TRBD1. The CDR3 has 15 amino acids. The ends lost 0 bases at V and 3 bases at J; junction bases unmatched: 3. Germline V CDR1 and CDR2: KGHSH, LQKENI.

This clonotype was seen ten or more times. V gene TRBV20-1 combines with J gene TRBJ1-5; TRBD1 matches 12 bases. Germline V gene lookup returns CDR1 DFQATT and CDR2 SNEGSKA (reference sequence). The CDR3 covers 14 residues. V gave up 6 bases and J gave up 6 bases; unmatched junction bases: 6. The CDR3: CSAGDRGRFQPQHF. The CDR3 DNA reads as TGCAGTGCGGGGGACAGGGGGCGCTTTCAGCCCCAGCATTTT.

This clonotype has a count of ten or more. The chain links TRBV30 to TRBJ1-2; 7 bases align to TRBD1. CDR1 and CDR2 (germline): GTSNPN, SVGIG (reference sequence). V dropped 1 base and J dropped 2; count of bases not matched to a gene: 10. The CDR3 length is 16 residues. CDR3 DNA sequence: TGTGCCTGGAGTGCAATTAACAGGGGAGGAAACTATGGCTACACCTTC. It is translated as CAWSAINRGGNYGYTF.

This clonotype has ten or more counts. The CDR3 DNA sequence: TGTGCCAGCAGCTCGGGACCCCGCCTAGGGCAGTACTTC. Encoded protein: CASSSGPRLGQYF. V usage is TRBV7-9 and J usage is TRBJ2-7; possibly TRBD1 or TRBD2 for D (5 bases each). Per germline, CDR1 SEHNR and CDR2 FQNEAQ (reference sequence). The germline V and J ends were trimmed by 4 bases and 9 bases, with 16 bases remaining between them. The CDR3 consists of 13 residues.